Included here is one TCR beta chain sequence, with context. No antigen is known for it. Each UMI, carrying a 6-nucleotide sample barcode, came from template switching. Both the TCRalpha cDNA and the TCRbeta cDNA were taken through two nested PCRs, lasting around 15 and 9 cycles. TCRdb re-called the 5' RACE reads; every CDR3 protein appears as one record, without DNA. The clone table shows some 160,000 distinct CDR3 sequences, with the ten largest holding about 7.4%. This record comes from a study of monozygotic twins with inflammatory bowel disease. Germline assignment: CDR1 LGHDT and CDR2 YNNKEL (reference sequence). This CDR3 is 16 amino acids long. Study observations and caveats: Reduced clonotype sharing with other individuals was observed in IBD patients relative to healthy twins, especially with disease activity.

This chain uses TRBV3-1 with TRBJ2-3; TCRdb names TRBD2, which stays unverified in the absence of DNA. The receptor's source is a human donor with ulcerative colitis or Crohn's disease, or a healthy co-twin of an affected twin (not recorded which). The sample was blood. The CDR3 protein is CASSQPTSGGTDTQYF.